The 23 T cell receptor beta chains listed next were all sequenced from one sample in a study of blood T cell repertoires in COVID-19. Produced via immunoSEQ multiplex PCR; TCRdb's table is partial and in-frame only. The sample includes around 160,000 clones, 80% of them seen just once. What was sequenced was PBMCs or T cells enriched from blood (not recorded which). The receptor set was obtained from a woman aged 60-75 years who had recovered from COVID-19.

The chain links TRBV2 to TRBJ2-1; the match to TRBD1 covers 10 bases. V gave up 3 bases and J gave up 2 bases; unmatched junction bases: 1. CDR3 length: 15 amino acids. Germline V gene lookup returns CDR1 SNHLY and CDR2 FYNNEI. CDR3 residues: CASSEGQGTYNEQFF. CDR3 DNA sequence: TGTGCCAGCAGTGAGGGACAGGGGACCTACAATGAGCAGTTCTTC.

This clone was counted once. This chain links TRBV3-1 (or the pseudogene TRBV3-2) with TRBJ1-2; tentatively, D is TRBD1 (5 bases). The CDR3 loop spans 13 amino acids. Germline lookup yields CDR1 LGHDT and CDR2 YNNKEL (reference sequence). Trimming removed 2 bases from V and 7 bases from J, with 11 bases in between. CDR3 residues: CASSQTPDSGYTF. The CDR3 coding sequence is TGTGCCAGCAGCCAAACTCCCGACAGTGGCTACACCTTC.

The gene calls are TRBV2 and TRBJ2-3, with 10 bases fitting TRBD2. Unmatched junction bases numbered 7, after V lost 6 bases and J lost 4 bases. The CDR3 runs 15 residues. CDR1 is SNHLY and CDR2 is FYNNEI in the germline V gene. The CDR3 DNA sequence: TGTGCCAGCAGAGTAGCGGGGGGCATGGCAGATACGCAGTATTTT. Its protein is CASRVAGGMADTQYF.

The chain has TRBV3-1 (or the pseudogene TRBV3-2) and TRBJ1-1; D gene uncertain. The CDR3 is 12 amino acids. Germline CDR1 and CDR2: LGHDT and YNNKEL (reference sequence). Trimming removed 1 base from V and 7 bases from J, with 7 bases in between. The CDR3 is CASSQVRGEAFF. CDR3 nucleotide sequence: TGTGCCAGCAGCCAAGTCCGGGGTGAAGCTTTCTTT.

This rearrangement joins TRBV29-1 to TRBJ2-2; the D is unclear. The CDR3 covers 13 residues. The V gene's germline CDR1 is SQVTM and CDR2 ANQGSEA. The germline V and J ends were trimmed by 6 bases and 2 bases, with 10 bases remaining between them. Here the CDR3 DNA reads TGCAGCGTCGTAACAGTAAACACCGGGGAGCTGTTTTTT. Protein product: CSVVTVNTGELFF.

The chain combines TRBV18 with TRBJ2-1; 7 bases line up with TRBD2. Germline V gene lookup returns CDR1 KGHSH and CDR2 LQKENI. V trimming: 0 bases; J trimming: 6 bases; junction bases outside the gene matches: 5. The CDR3 spans 15 residues. CDR3 coding DNA: TGTGCCAGCTCACCACCGGCCAGCGGGGTCAATGAGCAGTTCTTC. Amino acids: CASSPPASGVNEQFF. Variable domain in full (rest from reference TRBV18 and TRBJ2-1): NAGVMQNPRHLVRRRGQEARLRCSPMKGHSHVYWYRQLPEEGLKFMVYLQKENIIDESGMPKERFSAEFPKEGPSILRIQQVVRGDSAAYFCASSPPASGVNEQFFGPGTRLTVL.

The rearrangement uses TRBV4-1 and TRBJ1-2, with TRBD1 matching 7 bases. The V segment lost 1 base and the J segment 2 bases; nucleotides outside the gene matches: 13. CDR3 length equals 18 residues. Germline loops: CDR1 MGHRA, CDR2 YSYEKL. In nucleotides, the CDR3 is TGCGCCAGCAGCCAAGGGGATCCTTCAGGGGGTTTGAACTATGGCTACACCTTC. As protein: CASSQGDPSGGLNYGYTF.

This chain connects TRBV6-5 to TRBJ1-5, with 7 positions matching TRBD1. Germline V gene lookup returns CDR1 MNHEY and CDR2 SVGAGI. The length of the CDR3 is 15 residues. J lost 5 bases, V lost 2 bases, and 6 bases had no gene match. CDR3 nucleotide sequence: TGTGCCAGCAGTTACGCAACAGGGGAGGATCAGCCCCAGCATTTT. This codes for CASSYATGEDQPQHF.

The rearrangement joins TRBV12-3 or TRBV12-4 to TRBJ1-2; D is undetermined. CDR3 length: 12 amino acids. V lost 3 bases to trimming and J lost 5 bases, with 7 bases between them. CDR3 in amino acids: CASSLADYGYTF. As DNA, the CDR3 is TGTGCCAGCAGTTTGGCAGATTATGGCTACACCTTC.

V gene TRBV11-1 combines with J gene TRBJ2-2; D remains unclear. The CDR3 sequence is 15 residues long. The V gene lost 5 bases and the J gene lost 2 bases, with 12 bases spanning the gap. Germline V lookup: CDR1 SGHAT, CDR2 FQDESV (reference sequence). CDR3 coding DNA: TGTGCCAGCAGCCTCAGCGATACTAACACCGGGGAGCTGTTTTTT. It translates to CASSLSDTNTGELFF. Drawing the rest from reference TRBV11-1 and TRBJ2-2, the complete variable domain is EAEVAQSPRYKITEKSQAVAFWCDPISGHATLYWYRQILGQGPELLVQFQDESVVDDSQLPKDRFSAERLKGVDSTLKIQPAELGDSAMYLCASSLSDTNTGELFFGEGSRLTVL.

The chain employs TRBV7-9 and TRBJ1-2; weak D call: TRBD1 (6 bases). Trimming took off 1 base at V and 6 bases at J, with 15 bases between the two ends. Per germline, CDR1 SEHNR and CDR2 FQNEAQ (reference sequence). This CDR3 is 15 amino acids long. CDR3 sequence reads: CASSLDPGQGNGYTF. The CDR3, as DNA: TGTGCCAGCAGCTTAGATCCGGGGCAGGGGAATGGCTACACCTTC.

This clone has at least ten counts. This chain connects TRBV2 to TRBJ1-2; TRBD1 agrees at 9 bases. V was pared by 8 bases and J by 4 bases, with 8 bases of the junction left unmatched. The CDR3 length is 14 residues. The germline V gene encodes CDR1 SNHLY and CDR2 FYNNEI. The CDR3 reads CASQDTGGAYGYTF. The CDR3 bases are TGTGCCAGCCAGGACACAGGGGGCGCCTATGGCTACACCTTC.

Note on this clone: The sample has other DNA sequences that encode this CDR3 too. The rearrangement uses TRBV19 and TRBJ1-3, with D unresolved. Germline V CDR1 and CDR2: LNHDA, SQIVND (reference sequence). Trimming removed 3 bases from V and 0 bases from J, with 6 bases in between. This CDR3 comprises 14 residues. The chain's CDR3 is CASSIGSSGNTIYF. The CDR3 coding sequence is TGTGCCAGTAGTATTGGGAGCTCTGGAAACACCATATATTTT.

The J gene is TRBJ2-2, the V gene TRBV25-1; D possibly corresponds to TRBD2 (6 bases). The ends were cut back, 0 bases at V and 4 bases at J, with 9 bases in the middle. Germline loops: CDR1 MGHDK, CDR2 SYGVNS. The CDR3 sequence is 15 residues long. CDR3 amino acids: CASSEYQGGTGELFF. As DNA, the CDR3 is TGTGCCAGCAGTGAATACCAGGGAGGCACCGGGGAGCTGTTTTTT.

This chain joins TRBV9 and TRBJ2-2; 7 positions agree with TRBD1. CDR1 SGDLS and CDR2 YYNGEE come from the germline V gene. CDR3 length: 18 amino acids. The V and J ends lost 7 bases and 0 bases, in that order; junction bases with no gene match: 15. The CDR3 nucleotides read TGTGCCAGCCCCTCCTTGACAGGGTTTACGACGAACACCGGGGAGCTGTTTTTT. This codes for CASPSLTGFTTNTGELFF.

The chain employs TRBV24-1 and TRBJ2-5, with D possibly TRBD2 on 7 matching bases. Germline V gives CDR1 KGHDR, CDR2 SFDVKD. V was shortened by 3 bases and J by 1 base, with 11 bases between the two germline ends. The CDR3 is made up of 15 amino acids. Here the CDR3 DNA reads TGTGCCACCAGTGATGGGGGGGCCCCCCAAGAGACCCAGTACTTC. The encoded protein is CATSDGGAPQETQYF.

V gene TRBV4-1 combines with J gene TRBJ2-7; D might be TRBD1 (5 bases). The CDR3 is made up of 14 amino acids. Trimming shortened V by 2 bases and J by 0 bases, and 8 bases separated the two germline ends. The germline V gene has CDR1 MGHRA and CDR2 YSYEKL. CDR3 nucleotides: TGCGCCAGCAGCCAATTAACAGGCTCCTACGAGCAGTACTTC. It encodes CASSQLTGSYEQYF.

This clone was seen a single time. The chain is built from TRBV9 and TRBJ1-4; D unclear. Germline values: CDR1 SGDLS, CDR2 YYNGEE. Trimming left V 0 bases short and J 12 bases short, with 9 bases between. The CDR3 totals 12 residues. Here the CDR3 DNA reads TGTGCCAGCAGCGTAGACCACACACAACTGTTTTTT. Its translation: CASSVDHTQLFF.

The chain couples TRBV3-1 (or the pseudogene TRBV3-2) to TRBJ2-7, with D possibly being TRBD1 (6 bases). This CDR3 is 14 amino acids long. V was clipped by 4 bases and J by 3 bases, with 13 bases between them. The germline V gene has CDR1 LGHDT and CDR2 YNNKEL (reference sequence). CDR3 in amino acids: CASSLGQSDYEQYF. CDR3 bases: TGTGCCAGCAGCCTTGGACAGTCGGACTACGAGCAGTACTTC.

DNA of the CDR3: TGTGCCAGCTCGTCCCGGGACAGGGCTGGTGGAAACACCATATATTTT. Its protein product is CASSSRDRAGGNTIYF. This chain links TRBV18 with TRBJ1-3; 9 bases align to TRBD1. The trim removed 6 bases at V and 3 bases at J, leaving 9 bases unmatched. Germline loops: CDR1 KGHSH, CDR2 LQKENI. This CDR3 comprises 16 residues.

This clone has only one observation. The rearrangement uses TRBV14 and TRBJ1-2; no reliable D call. Trimming shortened V by 1 base and J by 0 bases, and 12 bases separated the two germline ends. This CDR3 is 16 amino acids long. Germline loops: CDR1 SGHDN, CDR2 FVKESK. CDR3 in DNA: TGTGCCAGCAGCCAAGGGAGCGCCAAAGCTAACTATGGCTACACCTTC. As protein: CASSQGSAKANYGYTF. Drawing the rest from reference TRBV14 and TRBJ1-2, the complete variable domain is EAGVTQFPSHSVIEKGQTVTLRCDPISGHDNLYWYRRVMGKEIKFLLHFVKESKQDESGMPNNRFLAERTGGTYSTLKVQPAELEDSGVYFCASSQGSAKANYGYTFGSGTRLTVV.

The J gene is TRBJ2-7, the V gene TRBV19; 9 bases align to TRBD1. CDR1 and CDR2 from the germline V gene are LNHDA and SQIVND (reference sequence). V shed 3 bases and J 7 bases; nucleotides not matched to a gene: 7. The CDR3 loop spans 14 amino acids. The CDR3 region is CASSIGQGPTEQYF. The CDR3 nucleotides are TGTGCCAGTAGTATTGGACAGGGGCCGACGGAGCAGTACTTC.

The chain joins TRBV4-1 to TRBJ2-2; D is undetermined. Deletions cut 1 base from V and 0 bases from J, with 12 bases between. The CDR3 has 17 amino acids. Per the germline V gene, CDR1 is MGHRA and CDR2 is YSYEKL. CDR3: CASSQVDISTNTGELFF. CDR3 sequence (DNA): TGCGCCAGCAGCCAAGTCGACATCAGCACGAACACCGGGGAGCTGTTTTTT.